This T cell receptor (beta chain) was retrieved from a study of T cell repertoires in cytomegalovirus infection. Study background: Carrying CMV and the relevant HLA type showed in public TCR beta signatures. Study-wide findings and caveats: Ex vivo responses were dominated by HLA-C-restricted CMV-specific TCR beta clonotypes. CMV carriers with the relevant HLA were identified by cumulative public TCR beta family frequency.

Germline V gives CDR1 SGHTA, CDR2 FQGNSA. This CDR3 has 15 residues. With 1 base removed from V and 6 bases from J, the gap between germline ends came to 13 bases. From the reads, TCRdb called clonotypes with MiXCR, one entry per CDR3 protein. The table has about 360,000 distinct CDR3 sequences, less than 20% seen once. There are many counts of this clonotype. Its antigen remains unknown. The genes are TRBV7-2 and TRBJ2-1; perhaps TRBD2 as D (7 bases). This TCR derives from a human donor in good health (CMV status not recorded). Some clones in this sample may be carry-over from other donors' samples. Sequencing was done on a sample of PBMCs. The CDR3 DNA is TGTGCCAGCAGCTTAGGAGGGGGGGGCGTCAATGAGCAGTTCTTC. Translating it yields CASSLGGGGVNEQFF.